Detailed here is one TCR beta chain. This record comes from a study of blood T cell repertoires in COVID-19. Study-wide background: The origin of the acute and convalescent COVID-19 samples was the United States, Italy and Spain. Sample material is recorded as cDNA or gDNA derived from T cells, B-cell-depleted T cells, or PBMCs.

As originally analysed: Reference gene primer amplification gave estimated nucleated cell counts. Method: immunoSEQ multiplex PCR; TCRdb's copy keeps in-frame clones and lacks some. The V and J calls and clone size were taken over from that table, and D and trimming were inferred from the DNA. The data hold 250,000 to 300,000 clones, with roughly 90% observed a single time. V dropped 0 bases and J dropped 10; count of bases not matched to a gene: 2. Germline assignment: CDR1 MNHEY and CDR2 SVGEGT. This CDR3 contains 15 residues. One Seattle source followed patients from active infection through their disease course.

V and J are TRBV6-2 or TRBV6-3 and TRBJ1-6, with TRBD1 identical over 11 bases. The sequence derives from a woman aged 25-40 years with COVID-19, enrolled during active disease. The sequencing sample was made of peripheral blood. For the CDR3, the DNA is TGTGCCAGCAGTTACTCCGGACAGGGGGCCTCACCCCTCCACTTT. It is translated as CASSYSGQGASPLHF.